This TCR beta chain was recovered during a study of tumor-infiltrating lymphocytes in primary liver carcinoma (dated 2017 in TCRdb). The study in broad terms: Of the five patients (three men and two women, aged 30 to 69 years), four had hepatocellular carcinoma and one had combined HCC and intrahepatic cholangiocarcinoma. The five patients had tumors of stage T1-T3 N0M0, with maximum diameters ranging from about 4 to 11 cm. Each sample produced about 3.5 to 8 million productive TCRbeta reads, and read depth showed no significant difference between tissue types. For each liver tumor, the study sampled five regions along with adjacent normal tissue and blood, and applied TCRbeta repertoire sequencing, expression microarrays and whole-exome sequencing. A total of roughly 35 specimens from 5 patients underwent TCRbeta repertoire sequencing, comprising about 25 tumor regions, 5 adjacent noncancerous liver tissues and 5 peripheral blood samples. To link TCRbeta repertoire diversity to the local molecular phenotype, the 20 to 30 tumor region samples were profiled with Agilent mRNA microarrays. Repertoires from technical replicates were highly reproducible, with mean shared-clone rates approximately 0.88 and correlation coefficients above 0.98. What the research found in general, with its limitations: Compared with blood, tumors had a significantly larger share of the repertoire taken up by the top 250 clones (p = 0.039). Because only the TCR beta chain was sequenced and unpaired alpha chains were not captured, true repertoire diversity is likely underestimated. Repertoire overlap was higher between tumor regions (mean around 35%) than tumor-adjacent (approximately 17%) or tumor-blood (about 14%) pairs, consistent with antigen-driven expansion. Only a few patients were included in the study, and the authors note that the findings should be validated in a larger study. Just about 7.5-24% of top clones turned up in all five regions of a tumor, which suggests spatial heterogeneity among tumor-infiltrating T cells. Since the samples were bulk and unsorted, there was no way to compare CD4+ and CD8+ T cell repertoires.

Total RNA and DNA were co-extracted from around 18-30 mg of bulk tissue with the AllPrep DNA/RNA mini kit, without cell sorting. Roughly five patients with histopathologically diagnosed primary liver carcinoma underwent surgical resection in China between November 2015 and 2016. Patients had chronic HBV infection and were treatment-naive at sampling. Five spatially separated regions were sampled from each tumor: the superior, inferior, left-lateral and right-lateral poles, plus the tumor centre. According to histology, viable tumor cells made up more than 75% of every tumor sample. Each fresh piece of tumor and adjacent tissue was cut in two, with one half stored in RNAlater at -80 degrees C and the other half sent for histology. As to this clonotype: Its binding antigen is unknown. It has no much larger one-base neighbor in the sample; base qualities were not kept.

Unmatched junction bases come to 7, with V trimmed by 1 base and J by 5 bases. The germline V gene encodes CDR1 SQVTM and CDR2 ANQGSEA. From cysteine to phenylalanine, the CDR3 is 15 amino acids long. Just CDR3 DNA is preserved here, 45 bases in frame from base 1. Starting from 500 to 600 ng total RNA, TCRbeta-specific cDNA was produced by reverse transcription with a constant-region primer and ProtoScript II reverse transcriptase. Three nested multiplex PCR rounds, following a slightly modified ARM-PCR procedure, were used to build the TCRbeta libraries. Multiplex TRBV1-TRBV30 forward primers and a Cbeta reverse primer were used in the first two PCR rounds, each of which was run for roughly 10 cycles. A final 25-cycle PCR with Deep VentR polymerase added sample barcodes and Illumina adapters. Before sequencing, amplicons between 200 and 500 bp were purified from gel using a QIAquick gel extraction kit. An Illumina HiSeq 2500 was used to sequence the TCRbeta amplicons, generating 250-bp paired-end reads. In the paper's pipeline: To recover full CDR3 sequences, reads were quality-trimmed using Trimmomatic v0.33 and paired reads were then merged using FLASH v1.2.11. MiGEC v1.2.1b assigned V, D and J germline segments to the rearranged TCRbeta sequences. Clonotype statistics, along with Shannon-Wiener diversity indices, were calculated using VDJtools v1.0.0. Except for diversity analysis, only each sample's 250 most abundant clonotypes were used in subsequent analyses to reduce sampling bias. The public reads were run again by TCRdb, first through fastp at Q25 and then through MiXCR, and only productive beta chains were kept. Rows merge per CDR3 protein into single entries with the most common DNA and genes. What appears here as the V and J calls and clone size reflects TCRdb's work, not the paper's. The sample table records under 200,000 distinct CDR3 sequences; around four fifths of these occur just once. The ten largest clones represent roughly 18% of the sample.

Sequencing was done on a sample of tumor tissue from primary liver carcinoma. The receptor's source is a man aged 35-49 years with primary liver carcinoma and hepatitis B virus infection. Recombination linked TRBV29-1 to TRBJ2-1; 8 junctional bases match TRBD2. The CDR3 is CSVEGKRGFDNEQFF. The nucleotide sequence is TGCAGCGTTGAAGGGAAGCGGGGGTTCGACAATGAGCAGTTCTTC.